This note documents a single T cell receptor beta chain sequence. What it binds is unknown. This record belongs to a study of cytomegalovirus exposure and HLA in healthy donors. Study-level findings and limits: Relative to equally common others, HLA-associated TCR beta chains showed greater clonal expansion in a later analysis.

CDR1 and CDR2 from the germline V gene are KGHSH and LQKENI. The CDR3 has 16 residues. V lost 3 bases to trimming and J lost 0 bases, with 11 bases between them. Donors had nominal health at sampling but likely had unrecorded immune exposures. Both 60 Vbeta primers and 13 Jbeta primers went into the PCR. Clones were read by immunoSEQ multiplex PCR, and TCRdb kept only the in-frame ones, dropping some. The sample has approximately 99,000 clones, about 81% seen once. Material: PBMCs. The chain uses TRBV18 and TRBJ2-2; D may be TRBD2 (6 bases). The receptor's source is a middle-aged man in good health and CMV-seropositive. CDR3 sequence: CASSPTGVSNTGELFF. For the CDR3, the DNA is TGTGCCAGCTCACCGACGGGGGTCTCGAACACCGGGGAGCTGTTTTTT.